The clone carrying this T cell receptor (beta chain) came up once. This sample stems from a study of T cell responses to AZD1222 COVID-19 vaccine. Produced via immunoSEQ multiplex PCR; TCRdb's table is partial and in-frame only. The table lists 100,000 or so clones, 85% to 90% of them singletons, with 35% to 50% in the top ten. Germline assignment: CDR1 SGHTA and CDR2 FQGNSA. CDR3 length: 14 amino acids. Trimming removed 5 bases at V and 0 bases at J, with 11 bases between. The source material was peripheral blood, sampled 28 days after the second AZD1222 dose. The chain carries TRBV7-2 and TRBJ2-7, with unresolved D. The source of this sequence is an adult who received the AZD1222 COVID-19 vaccine. As DNA, the CDR3 is TGTGCCAGCAGCCCTCGGGCCAGCTCCTACGAGCAGTACTTC. Translated, it gives CASSPRASSYEQYF.